The table lists the clone carrying this T cell receptor (beta chain) with many counts. What it binds is not known. These data are taken from a study of early T cells in non-severe SARS-CoV-2 infection. As for the study in general: Chains stayed unpaired after sequencing of bulk RNA from unsorted whole blood.

Researchers attached unique molecular identifiers to individual cDNA molecules. TCRdb processed the 5' RACE reads anew with MiXCR; each CDR3 protein has one entry. This table holds some 27,000 distinct CDR3 sequences, about 5.8% found once. Overall study findings and caveats: CD4 and private specificities were missed by VDJdb matching, which favored anti-spike CD8 responses.

The CDR3 totals 14 residues. The germline gives CDR1 SGHAT, CDR2 FQNNGV. V was pared by 0 bases and J by 8 bases, with 13 bases between. The chain recombines TRBV11-2 with TRBJ2-5; D is possibly TRBD1 or TRBD2 (5 bases each). The clonotype was recovered from an adult who was a healthcare worker with PCR-confirmed SARS-CoV-2 infection or an uninfected control (not recorded which). The sequencing input was whole blood. The CDR3 reads CASSLDGSRVTQYF. The CDR3, as DNA: TGTGCCAGCAGCTTAGATGGGAGCAGGGTTACCCAGTACTTC.